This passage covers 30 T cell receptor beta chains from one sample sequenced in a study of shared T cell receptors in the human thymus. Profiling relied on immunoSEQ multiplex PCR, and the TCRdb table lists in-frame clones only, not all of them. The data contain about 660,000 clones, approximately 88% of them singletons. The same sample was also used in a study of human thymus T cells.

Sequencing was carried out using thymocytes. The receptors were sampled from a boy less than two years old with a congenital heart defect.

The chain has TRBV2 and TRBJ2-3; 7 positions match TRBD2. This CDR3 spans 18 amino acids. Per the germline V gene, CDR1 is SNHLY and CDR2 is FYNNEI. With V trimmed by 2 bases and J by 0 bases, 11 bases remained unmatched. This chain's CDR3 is CASSERASGRTSTDTQYF. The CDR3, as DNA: TGTGCCAGCAGTGAAAGGGCTAGCGGAAGAACTAGCACAGATACGCAGTATTTT.

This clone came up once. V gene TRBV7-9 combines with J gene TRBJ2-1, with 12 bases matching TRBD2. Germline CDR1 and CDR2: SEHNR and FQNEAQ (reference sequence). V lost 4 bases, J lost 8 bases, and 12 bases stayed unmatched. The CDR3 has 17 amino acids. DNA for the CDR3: TGTGCCAGCAGCTCGAAGACTAGCGGGAGAGGGCGGGATGAGCAGTTCTTC. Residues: CASSSKTSGRGRDEQFF.

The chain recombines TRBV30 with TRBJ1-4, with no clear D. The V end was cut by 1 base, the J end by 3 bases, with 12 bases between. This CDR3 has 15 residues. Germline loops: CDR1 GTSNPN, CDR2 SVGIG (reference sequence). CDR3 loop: CAWSAPHPPNEKLFF. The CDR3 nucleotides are TGTGCCTGGAGTGCCCCACATCCGCCTAATGAAAAACTGTTTTTT.

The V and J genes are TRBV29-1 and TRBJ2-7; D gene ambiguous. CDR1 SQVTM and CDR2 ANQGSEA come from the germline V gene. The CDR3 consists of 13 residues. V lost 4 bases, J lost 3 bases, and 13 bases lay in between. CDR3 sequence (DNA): TGCAGCGTTGCTTGGCGGCTACGCTACGAGCAGTACTTC. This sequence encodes CSVAWRLRYEQYF.

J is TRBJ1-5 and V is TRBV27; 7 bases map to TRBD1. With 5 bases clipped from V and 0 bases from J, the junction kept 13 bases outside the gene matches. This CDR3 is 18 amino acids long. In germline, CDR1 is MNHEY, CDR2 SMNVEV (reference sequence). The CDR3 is CASSLSGGDTYSNQPQHF. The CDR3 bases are TGTGCCAGCAGTCTTTCAGGGGGAGACACCTATAGCAATCAGCCCCAGCATTTT.

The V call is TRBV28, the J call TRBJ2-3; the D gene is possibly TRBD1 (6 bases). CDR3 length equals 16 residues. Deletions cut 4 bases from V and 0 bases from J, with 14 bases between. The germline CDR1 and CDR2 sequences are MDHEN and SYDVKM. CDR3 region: CASSSKGVGSTDTQYF. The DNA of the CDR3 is TGTGCCAGCAGTTCCAAGGGGGTTGGGAGCACAGATACGCAGTATTTT.

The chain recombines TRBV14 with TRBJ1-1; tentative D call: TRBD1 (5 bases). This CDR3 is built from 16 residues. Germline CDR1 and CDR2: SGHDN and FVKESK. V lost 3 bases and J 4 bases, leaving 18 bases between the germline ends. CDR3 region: CASSHGQGILFTEAFF. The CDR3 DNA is TGTGCCAGCAGCCACGGGCAGGGAATTTTGTTCACTGAAGCTTTCTTT.

In nucleotides, the CDR3 is TGTGCCAGCAGCGTAGTAGGCGGGAATAACGGGGAGCTGTTTTTT. This translates into CASSVVGGNNGELFF. The V gene is TRBV9, the J gene TRBJ2-2; D is possibly TRBD2 (6 bases). Between the trimmed V and J ends, which lost 0 bases and 7 bases, there was a span of 13 bases. This CDR3 is 15 amino acids long. The V gene's germline CDR1 is SGDLS and CDR2 YYNGEE. Drawing the rest from reference TRBV9 and TRBJ2-2, the complete variable domain is DSGVTQTPKHLITATGQRVTLRCSPRSGDLSVYWYQQSLDQGLQFLIQYYNGEERAKGNILERFSAQQFPDLHSELNLSSLELGDSALYFCASSVVGGNNGELFFGEGSRLTVL.

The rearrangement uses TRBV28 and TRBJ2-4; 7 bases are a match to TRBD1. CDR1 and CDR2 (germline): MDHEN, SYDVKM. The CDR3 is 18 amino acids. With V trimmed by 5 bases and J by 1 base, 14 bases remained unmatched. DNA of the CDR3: TGTGCCAGCAGTCCCGGGACAGTCGGTAGTCGGGCCAAAAACATTCAGTACTTC. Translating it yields CASSPGTVGSRAKNIQYF.

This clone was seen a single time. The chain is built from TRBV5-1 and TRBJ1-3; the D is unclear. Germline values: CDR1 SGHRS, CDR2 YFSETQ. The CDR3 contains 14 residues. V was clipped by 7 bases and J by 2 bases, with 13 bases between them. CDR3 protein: CASRDYLTGNTIYF. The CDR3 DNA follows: TGCGCCAGCCGCGACTACCTTACTGGAAACACCATATATTTT.

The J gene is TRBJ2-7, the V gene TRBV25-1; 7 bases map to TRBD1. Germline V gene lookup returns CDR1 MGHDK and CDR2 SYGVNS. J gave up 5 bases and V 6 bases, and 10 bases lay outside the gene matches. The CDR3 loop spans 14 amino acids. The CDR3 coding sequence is TGTGCCAGCAGCGACGACAGGGAGCCCCACGAGCAGTACTTC. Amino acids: CASSDDREPHEQYF.

CDR3 region: CASSLTYSSGNEQFF. CDR3 sequence (DNA): TGTGCCAGCAGCTTGACCTACAGCTCGGGGAATGAGCAGTTCTTC. V is TRBV5-4 and J is TRBJ2-1; D is perhaps TRBD2 (5 bases). This CDR3 is built from 15 residues. Per germline, CDR1 SGHNT and CDR2 YYREEE (reference sequence). The V and J ends lost 1 base and 7 bases respectively, with 15 bases between them.

CDR3 amino acids: CASSQDSGRVAYEQYF. Here the CDR3 DNA reads TGTGCCAGCAGCCAAGATTCCGGGAGGGTCGCCTACGAGCAGTACTTC. The genes are TRBV4-2 and TRBJ2-7; 8 bases are a match to TRBD2. This CDR3 has 16 amino acids. V was pared by 0 bases and J by 2 bases, with 6 bases of the junction left unmatched. Germline loops: CDR1 LGHNA, CDR2 YNFKEQ.

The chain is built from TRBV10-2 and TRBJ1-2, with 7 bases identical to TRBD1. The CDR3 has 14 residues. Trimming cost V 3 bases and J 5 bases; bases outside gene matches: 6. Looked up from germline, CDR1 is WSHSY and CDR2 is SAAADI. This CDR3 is CASSDRDSRYGYTF. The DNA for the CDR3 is TGCGCCAGCAGTGATCGGGACAGCAGATATGGCTACACCTTC.

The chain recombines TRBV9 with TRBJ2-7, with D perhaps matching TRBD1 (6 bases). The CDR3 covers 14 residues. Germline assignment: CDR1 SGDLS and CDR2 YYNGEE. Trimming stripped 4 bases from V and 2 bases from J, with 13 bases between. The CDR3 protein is CASSPRTAAYEQYF. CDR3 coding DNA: TGTGCCAGCAGCCCGAGGACAGCCGCCTACGAGCAGTACTTC. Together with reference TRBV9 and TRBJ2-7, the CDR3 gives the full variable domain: DSGVTQTPKHLITATGQRVTLRCSPRSGDLSVYWYQQSLDQGLQFLIQYYNGEERAKGNILERFSAQQFPDLHSELNLSSLELGDSALYFCASSPRTAAYEQYFGPGTRLTVT.

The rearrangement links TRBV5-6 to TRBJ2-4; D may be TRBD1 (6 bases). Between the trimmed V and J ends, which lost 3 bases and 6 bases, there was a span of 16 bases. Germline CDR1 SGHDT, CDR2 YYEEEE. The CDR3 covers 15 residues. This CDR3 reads CASSSQGPGGNIQYF. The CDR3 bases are TGTGCCAGCAGCTCCCAGGGGCCAGGAGGAAACATTCAGTACTTC.

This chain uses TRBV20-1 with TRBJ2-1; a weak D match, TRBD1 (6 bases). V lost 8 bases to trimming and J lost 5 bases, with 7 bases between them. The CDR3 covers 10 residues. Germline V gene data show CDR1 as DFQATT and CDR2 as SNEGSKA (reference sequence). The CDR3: CSNRDNEQFF. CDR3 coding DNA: TGCAGTAACAGGGACAATGAGCAGTTCTTC.

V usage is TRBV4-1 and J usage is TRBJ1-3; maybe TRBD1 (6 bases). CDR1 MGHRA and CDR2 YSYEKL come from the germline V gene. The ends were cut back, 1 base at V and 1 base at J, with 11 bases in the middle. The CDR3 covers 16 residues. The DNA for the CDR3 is TGCGCCAGCAGCCAAGCCACGGGGACATCTGGAAACACCATATATTTT. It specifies CASSQATGTSGNTIYF.

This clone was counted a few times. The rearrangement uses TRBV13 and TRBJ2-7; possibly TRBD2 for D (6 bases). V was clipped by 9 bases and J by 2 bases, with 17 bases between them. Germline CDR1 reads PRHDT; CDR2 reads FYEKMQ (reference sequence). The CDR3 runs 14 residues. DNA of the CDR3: TGTGCCAGTAGGAAGGAGGGAGCCACCTACGAGCAGTACTTC. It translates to CASRKEGATYEQYF.

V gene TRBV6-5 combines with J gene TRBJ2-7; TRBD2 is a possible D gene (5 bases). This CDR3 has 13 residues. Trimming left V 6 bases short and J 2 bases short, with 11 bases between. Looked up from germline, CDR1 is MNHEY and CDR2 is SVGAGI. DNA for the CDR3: TGTGCCAGCAGGAAGCGGAGCCCCTACGAGCAGTACTTC. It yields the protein CASRKRSPYEQYF.

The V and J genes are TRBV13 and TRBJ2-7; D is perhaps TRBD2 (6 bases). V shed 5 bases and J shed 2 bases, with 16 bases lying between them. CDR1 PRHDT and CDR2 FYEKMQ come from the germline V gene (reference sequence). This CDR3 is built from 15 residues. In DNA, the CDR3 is TGTGCCAGCAGCGGAGGTAGCGGACTCCCCTACGAGCAGTACTTC. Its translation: CASSGGSGLPYEQYF.

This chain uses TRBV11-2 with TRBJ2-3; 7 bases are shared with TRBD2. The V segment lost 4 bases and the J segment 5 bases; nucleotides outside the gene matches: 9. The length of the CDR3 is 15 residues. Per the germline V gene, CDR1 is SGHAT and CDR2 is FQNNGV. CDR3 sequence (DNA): TGTGCCAGCAGCTCCAGCGGGATGTATGGAGATACGCAGTATTTT. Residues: CASSSSGMYGDTQYF.

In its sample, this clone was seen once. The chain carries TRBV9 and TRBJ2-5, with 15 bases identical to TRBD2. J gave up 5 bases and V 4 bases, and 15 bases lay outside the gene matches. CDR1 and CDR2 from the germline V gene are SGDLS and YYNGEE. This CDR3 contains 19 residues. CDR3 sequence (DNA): TGTGCCAGCAGCCCACGGACTAGCGGGAGGGCCGCTGGTAGGGAGACCCAGTACTTC. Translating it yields CASSPRTSGRAAGRETQYF.

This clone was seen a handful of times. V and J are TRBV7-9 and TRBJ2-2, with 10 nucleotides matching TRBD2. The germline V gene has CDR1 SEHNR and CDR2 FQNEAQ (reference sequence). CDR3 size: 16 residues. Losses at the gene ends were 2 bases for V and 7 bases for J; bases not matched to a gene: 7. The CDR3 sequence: CASSLLSSGSFGELFF. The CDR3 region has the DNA TGTGCCAGCAGCTTATTGTCTAGCGGGAGTTTCGGGGAGCTGTTTTTT.

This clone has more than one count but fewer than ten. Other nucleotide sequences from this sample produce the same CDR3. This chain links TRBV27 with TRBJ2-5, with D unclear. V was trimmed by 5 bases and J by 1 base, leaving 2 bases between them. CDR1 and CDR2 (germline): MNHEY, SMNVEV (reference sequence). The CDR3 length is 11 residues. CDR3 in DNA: TGTGCCAGCAGTCTCCAAGAGACCCAGTACTTC. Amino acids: CASSLQETQYF.

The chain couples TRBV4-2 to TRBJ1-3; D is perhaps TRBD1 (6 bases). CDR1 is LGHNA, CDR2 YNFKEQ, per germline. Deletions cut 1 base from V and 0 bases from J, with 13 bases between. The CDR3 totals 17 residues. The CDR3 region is CASSQGGGHSSGNTIYF. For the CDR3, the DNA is TGTGCCAGCAGCCAAGGCGGGGGACATAGCTCTGGAAACACCATATATTTT.

CDR3 amino acids: CASSSRTSGSIMSEQFF. CDR3 sequence (DNA): TGTGCCAGCAGCTCCCGGACTAGCGGGAGTATCATGAGTGAGCAGTTCTTC. The chain couples TRBV11-2 to TRBJ2-1; 13 bases align to TRBD2. Germline CDR1 is SGHAT and CDR2 is FQNNGV. Trimming cost V 4 bases and J 9 bases; bases outside gene matches: 12. The CDR3 spans 17 residues.

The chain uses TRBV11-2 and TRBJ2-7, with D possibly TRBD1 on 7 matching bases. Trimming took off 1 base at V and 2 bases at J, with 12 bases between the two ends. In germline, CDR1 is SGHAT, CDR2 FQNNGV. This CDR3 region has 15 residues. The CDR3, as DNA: TGTGCCAGCAGCTTAGGGGTCAGGGGGGCCTACGAGCAGTACTTC. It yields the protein CASSLGVRGAYEQYF.

DNA of the CDR3: TGTGCCAGCAGTGAATTGGAGGGATTGGGCAATGAGCAGTTCTTC. It codes for CASSELEGLGNEQFF. V gene TRBV25-1 combines with J gene TRBJ2-1, with a possible D match to TRBD2 (6 bases). V lost 1 base, J lost 6 bases, and 13 bases lay in between. The V gene's germline CDR1 is MGHDK and CDR2 SYGVNS. This CDR3 is built from 15 residues. Drawing the rest from reference TRBV25-1 and TRBJ2-1, the complete variable domain is EADIYQTPRYLVIGTGKKITLECSQTMGHDKMYWYQQDPGMELHLIHYSYGVNSTEKGDLSSESTVSRIRTEHFPLTLESARPSHTSQYLCASSELEGLGNEQFFGPGTRLTVL.

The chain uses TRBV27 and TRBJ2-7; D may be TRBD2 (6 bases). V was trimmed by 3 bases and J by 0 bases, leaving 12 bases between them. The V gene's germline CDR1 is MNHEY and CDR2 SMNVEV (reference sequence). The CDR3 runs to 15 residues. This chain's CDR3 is CASSFGGNHSYEQYF. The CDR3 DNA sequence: TGTGCCAGCAGTTTTGGCGGGAACCACTCCTACGAGCAGTACTTC.